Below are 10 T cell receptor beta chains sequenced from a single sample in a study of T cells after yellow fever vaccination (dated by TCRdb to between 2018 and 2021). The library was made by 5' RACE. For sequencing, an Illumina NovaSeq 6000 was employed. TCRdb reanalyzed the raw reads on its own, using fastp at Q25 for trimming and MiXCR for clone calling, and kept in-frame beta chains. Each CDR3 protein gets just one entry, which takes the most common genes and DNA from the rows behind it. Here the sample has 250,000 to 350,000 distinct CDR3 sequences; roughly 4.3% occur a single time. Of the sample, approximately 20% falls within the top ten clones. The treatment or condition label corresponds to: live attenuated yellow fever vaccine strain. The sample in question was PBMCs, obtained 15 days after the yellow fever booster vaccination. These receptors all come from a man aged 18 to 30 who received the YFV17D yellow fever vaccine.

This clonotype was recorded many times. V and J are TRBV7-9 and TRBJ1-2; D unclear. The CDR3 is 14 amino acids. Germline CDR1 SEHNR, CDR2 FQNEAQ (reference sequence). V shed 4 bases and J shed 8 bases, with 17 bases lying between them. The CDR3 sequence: CASSSYGVSGGYTF. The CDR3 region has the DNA TGTGCCAGCAGCTCCTATGGGGTTTCAGGAGGCTACACCTTC.

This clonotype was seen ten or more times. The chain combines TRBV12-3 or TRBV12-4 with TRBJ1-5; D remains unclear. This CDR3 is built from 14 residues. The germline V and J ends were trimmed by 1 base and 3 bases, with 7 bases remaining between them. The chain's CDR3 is CASSLGNPNQPQHF. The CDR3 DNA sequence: TGTGCCAGCAGTTTAGGGAACCCCAATCAGCCCCAGCATTTT.

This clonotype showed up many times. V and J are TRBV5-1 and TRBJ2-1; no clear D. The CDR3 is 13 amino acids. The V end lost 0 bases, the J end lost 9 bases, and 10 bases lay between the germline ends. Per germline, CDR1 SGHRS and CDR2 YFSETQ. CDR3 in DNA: TGCGCCAGCAGCTTGGAGTTAGTGAGTGAGCAGTTCTTC. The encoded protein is CASSLELVSEQFF.

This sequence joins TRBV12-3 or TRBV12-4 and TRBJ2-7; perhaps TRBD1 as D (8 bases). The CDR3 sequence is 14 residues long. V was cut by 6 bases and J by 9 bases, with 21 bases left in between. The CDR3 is CASSPGTGPGGQYF. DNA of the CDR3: TGTGCCAGCAGCCCCGGGACAGGTCCGGGGGGGCAGTACTTC.

The CDR3 nucleotides are TGTGCCAGCAGCTTGGATTCGCGGGGGCCCGTAGGGACCGGGGAGCTGTTTTTT. As protein: CASSLDSRGPVGTGELFF. The V and J genes are TRBV5-4 and TRBJ2-2; D is perhaps TRBD2 (7 bases). V gave up 0 bases and J gave up 5 bases, with 20 bases separating them. Germline V gene sequence: CDR1 SGHNT, CDR2 YYREEE (reference sequence). The CDR3 is 18 residues long. Variable domain in full (rest from reference TRBV5-4 and TRBJ2-2): ETGVTQSPTHLIKTRGQQVTLRCSSQSGHNTVSWYQQALGQGPQFIFQYYREEENGRGNFPPRFSGLQFPNYSSELNVNALELDDSALYLCASSLDSRGPVGTGELFFGEGSRLTVL.

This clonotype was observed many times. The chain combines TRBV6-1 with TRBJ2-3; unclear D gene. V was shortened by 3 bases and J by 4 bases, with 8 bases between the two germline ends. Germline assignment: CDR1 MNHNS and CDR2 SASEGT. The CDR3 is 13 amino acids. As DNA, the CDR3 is TGTGCCAGCAGTGACCGCCAGCCAGATACGCAGTATTTT. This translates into CASSDRQPDTQYF.

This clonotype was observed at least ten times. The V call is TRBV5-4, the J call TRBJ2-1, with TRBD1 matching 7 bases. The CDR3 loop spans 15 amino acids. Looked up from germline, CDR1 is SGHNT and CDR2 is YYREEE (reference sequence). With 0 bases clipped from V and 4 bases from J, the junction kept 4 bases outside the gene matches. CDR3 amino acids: CASSLGTGLYNEQFF. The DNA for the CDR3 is TGTGCCAGCAGCTTGGGGACAGGTCTTTACAATGAGCAGTTCTTC. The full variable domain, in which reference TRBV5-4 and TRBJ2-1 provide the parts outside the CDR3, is ETGVTQSPTHLIKTRGQQVTLRCSSQSGHNTVSWYQQALGQGPQFIFQYYREEENGRGNFPPRFSGLQFPNYSSELNVNALELDDSALYLCASSLGTGLYNEQFFGPGTRLTVL.

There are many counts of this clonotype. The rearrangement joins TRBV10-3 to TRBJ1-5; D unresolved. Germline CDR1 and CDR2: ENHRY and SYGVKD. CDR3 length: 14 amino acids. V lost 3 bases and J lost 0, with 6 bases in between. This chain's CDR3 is CAISERDSNQPQHF. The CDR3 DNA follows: TGTGCCATCAGTGAAAGGGATAGCAATCAGCCCCAGCATTTT.

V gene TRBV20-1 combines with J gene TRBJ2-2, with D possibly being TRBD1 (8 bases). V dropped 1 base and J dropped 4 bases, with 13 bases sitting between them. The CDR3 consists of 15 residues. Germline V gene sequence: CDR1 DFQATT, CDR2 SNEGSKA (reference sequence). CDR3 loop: CSARANRGGTGELFF. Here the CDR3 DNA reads TGCAGTGCTAGAGCTAACAGGGGGGGCACCGGGGAGCTGTTTTTT.

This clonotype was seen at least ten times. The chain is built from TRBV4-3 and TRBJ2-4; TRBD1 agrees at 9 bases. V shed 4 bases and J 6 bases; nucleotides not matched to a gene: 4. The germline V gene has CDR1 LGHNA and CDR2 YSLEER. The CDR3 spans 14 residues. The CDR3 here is CASSPGQGGNIQYF. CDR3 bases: TGCGCCAGCAGCCCGGGACAGGGAGGAAACATTCAGTACTTC.